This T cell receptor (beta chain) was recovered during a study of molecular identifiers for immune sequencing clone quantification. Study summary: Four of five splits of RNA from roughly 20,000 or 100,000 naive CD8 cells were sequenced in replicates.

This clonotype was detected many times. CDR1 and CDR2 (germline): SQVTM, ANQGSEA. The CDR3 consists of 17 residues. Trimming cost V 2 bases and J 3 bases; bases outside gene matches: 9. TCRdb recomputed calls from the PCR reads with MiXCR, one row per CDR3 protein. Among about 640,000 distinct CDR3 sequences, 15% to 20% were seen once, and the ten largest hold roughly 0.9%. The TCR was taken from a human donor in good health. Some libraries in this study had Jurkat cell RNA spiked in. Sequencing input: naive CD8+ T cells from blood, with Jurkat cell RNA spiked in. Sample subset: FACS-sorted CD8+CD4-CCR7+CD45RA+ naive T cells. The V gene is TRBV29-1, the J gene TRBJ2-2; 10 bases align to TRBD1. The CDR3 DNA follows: TGCAGCGTTGAATTGCGGGACAGGGGCCATCACACCGGGGAGCTGTTTTTT. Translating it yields CSVELRDRGHHTGELFF.